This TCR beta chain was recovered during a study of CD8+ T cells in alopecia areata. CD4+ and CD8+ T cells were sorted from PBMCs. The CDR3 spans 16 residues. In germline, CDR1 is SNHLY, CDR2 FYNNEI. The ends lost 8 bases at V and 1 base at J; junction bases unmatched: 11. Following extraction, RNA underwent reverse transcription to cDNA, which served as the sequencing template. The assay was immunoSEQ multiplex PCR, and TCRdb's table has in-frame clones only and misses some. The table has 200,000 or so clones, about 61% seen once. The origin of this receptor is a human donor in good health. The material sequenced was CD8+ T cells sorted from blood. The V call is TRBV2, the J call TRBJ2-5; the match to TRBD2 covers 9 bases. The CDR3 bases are TGTGCCAGCCCCCGGCGGGGGGGCTCTAGCCAAGAGACCCAGTACTTC. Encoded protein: CASPRRGGSSQETQYF.